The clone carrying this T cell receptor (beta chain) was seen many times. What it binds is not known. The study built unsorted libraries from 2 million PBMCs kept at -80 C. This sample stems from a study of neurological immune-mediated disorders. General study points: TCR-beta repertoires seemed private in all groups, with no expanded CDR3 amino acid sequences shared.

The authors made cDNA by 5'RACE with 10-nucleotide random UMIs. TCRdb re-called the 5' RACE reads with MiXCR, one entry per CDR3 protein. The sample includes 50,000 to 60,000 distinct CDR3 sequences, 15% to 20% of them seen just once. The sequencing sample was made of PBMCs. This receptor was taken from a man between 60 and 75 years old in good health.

Here the CDR3 reads CSARGTSEGGGETQYF. The CDR3 region has the DNA TGCAGTGCTAGAGGGACTAGCGAGGGAGGGGGAGAGACCCAGTACTTC. The rearrangement links TRBV20-1 to TRBJ2-5; 9 bases line up with TRBD2. This CDR3 is built from 16 residues. Germline CDR1 DFQATT, CDR2 SNEGSKA (reference sequence). V lost 1 base, J lost 4 bases, and 10 bases stayed unmatched.